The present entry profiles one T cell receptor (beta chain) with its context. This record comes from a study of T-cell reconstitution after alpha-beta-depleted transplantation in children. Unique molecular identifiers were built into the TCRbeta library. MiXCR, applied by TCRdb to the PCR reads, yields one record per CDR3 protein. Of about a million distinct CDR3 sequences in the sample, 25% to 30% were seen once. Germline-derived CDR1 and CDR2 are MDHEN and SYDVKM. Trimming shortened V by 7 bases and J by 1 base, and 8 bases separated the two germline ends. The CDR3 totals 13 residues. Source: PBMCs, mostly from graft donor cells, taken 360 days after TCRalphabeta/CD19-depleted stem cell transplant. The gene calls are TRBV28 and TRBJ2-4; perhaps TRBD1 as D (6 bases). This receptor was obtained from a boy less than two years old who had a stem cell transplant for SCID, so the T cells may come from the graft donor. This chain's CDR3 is CASNQGAKNIQYF. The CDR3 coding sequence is TGTGCCAGCAACCAGGGGGCCAAAAACATTCAGTACTTC.